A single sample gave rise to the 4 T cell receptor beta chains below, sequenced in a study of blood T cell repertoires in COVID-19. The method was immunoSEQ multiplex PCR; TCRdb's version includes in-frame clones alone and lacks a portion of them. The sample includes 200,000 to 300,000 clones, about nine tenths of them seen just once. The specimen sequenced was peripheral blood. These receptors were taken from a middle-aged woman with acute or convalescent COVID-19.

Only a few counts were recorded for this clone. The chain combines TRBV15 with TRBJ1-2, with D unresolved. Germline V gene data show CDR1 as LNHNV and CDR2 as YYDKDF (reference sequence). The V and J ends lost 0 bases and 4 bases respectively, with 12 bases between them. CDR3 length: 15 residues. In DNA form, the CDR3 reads TGTGCCACCAGCAGAGATATAGGCAGCGTCTATGGCTACACCTTC. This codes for CATSRDIGSVYGYTF.

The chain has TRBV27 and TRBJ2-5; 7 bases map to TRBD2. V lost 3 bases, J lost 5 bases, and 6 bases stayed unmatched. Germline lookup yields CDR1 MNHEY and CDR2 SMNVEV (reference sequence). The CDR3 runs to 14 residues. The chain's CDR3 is CASSFLGLSETQYF. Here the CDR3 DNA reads TGTGCCAGCAGTTTCTTGGGACTATCGGAGACCCAGTACTTC.

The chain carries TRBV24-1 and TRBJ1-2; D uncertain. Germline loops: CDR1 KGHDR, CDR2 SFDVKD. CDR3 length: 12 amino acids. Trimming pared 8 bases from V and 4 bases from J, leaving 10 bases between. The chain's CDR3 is CATTGTLYGYTF. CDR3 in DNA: TGTGCCACCACGGGTACACTCTATGGCTACACCTTC.

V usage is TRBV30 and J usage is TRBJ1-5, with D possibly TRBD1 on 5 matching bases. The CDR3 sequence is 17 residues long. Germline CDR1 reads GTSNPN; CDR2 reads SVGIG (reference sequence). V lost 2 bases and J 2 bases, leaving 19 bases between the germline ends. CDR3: CAWSPLGRGGRNQPQHF. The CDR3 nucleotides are TGTGCCTGGAGTCCTCTCGGGAGGGGAGGGCGCAATCAGCCCCAGCATTTT.